In this sample, the clone carrying this T cell receptor (beta chain) turned up once. This entry is derived from a study of OX40 agonist ivuxolimab in advanced cancers. The CDR3 sequence is 15 residues long. Germline lookup yields CDR1 SGHVS and CDR2 FQNEAQ. V lost 0 bases and J 5 bases, leaving 11 bases between the germline ends. Libraries were prepared by immunoSEQ multiplex PCR; TCRdb keeps only in-frame clonotypes and omits some of them. Of approximately 66,000 clones listed, approximately 83% are singletons. This specimen was CD4+ or CD8+ T cells sorted from blood, taken in a trial of the OX40 agonist ivuxolimab. The receptor's source is an adult with an advanced solid tumor such as melanoma, head and neck, liver or kidney cancer. V usage is TRBV7-8 and J usage is TRBJ1-5; D is possibly TRBD1 (5 bases). The CDR3 DNA reads TGTGCCAGCAGCTTAGCGAGGTGGGGGGATCAGCCCCAGCATTTT. Translation gives CASSLARWGDQPQHF.